This paragraph reports one T cell receptor beta chain. Its antigen is as yet unknown. This specimen belongs to a study of cytomegalovirus exposure and HLA in healthy donors. Overall study: The roughly 120 validation repertoires matched the roughly 630 first-cohort repertoires in platform, a later analysis reported.

Sequenced by immunoSEQ multiplex PCR; TCRdb stores in-frame clones only, minus some. There are 90,000 to 140,000 clones in the sample; around 87% occur only once, and roughly 4% lies in the top ten. The germline V and J ends were trimmed by 0 bases and 4 bases, with 8 bases remaining between them. There are 14 residues in the CDR3. The germline gives CDR1 SGHDT, CDR2 YYEEEE. Study results and caveats: Associated with cytomegalovirus, according to the listing, were 164 TCR beta chains. In vitro testing confirmed three CMV-associated chains as specific for CMV antigens. Within the 130 or so validation repertoires, first-cohort TCR clusters tended to co-occur, according to a later analysis.

This receptor was identified in a woman aged 18-29 years in good health and CMV-seropositive. Sequencing was done on a sample of PBMCs. The V gene is TRBV5-6, the J gene TRBJ1-5, with D perhaps matching TRBD1 (5 bases). The CDR3 DNA reads as TGTGCCAGCAGCTTGGGGGGGACTAATCAGCCCCAGCATTTT. This codes for CASSLGGTNQPQHF. Supplemented by reference TRBV5-6 and TRBJ1-5, the full variable domain reads DAGVTQSPTHLIKTRGQQVTLRCSPKSGHDTVSWYQQALGQGPQFIFQYYEEEERQRGNFPDRFSGHQFPNYSSELNVNALLLGDSALYLCASSLGGTNQPQHFGDGTRLSIL.